This TCR beta chain emerged from a study of Ad26.COV2.S vaccination and SARS-CoV-2 variants. Findings and limits, study-wide: Responses of T cells in total may have been underestimated by the TCR breadth and depth analyses.

Some clones are missing from TCRdb's copy, which holds only in-frame ones; the method was immunoSEQ multiplex PCR. The table records over 400,000 clones, roughly 90% of them present only once. This clone has only one observation. Its antigen is unknown. Treatment defined: 19 received Ad26.COV2.S at low or high dose, single or two shots; about 5 received placebo; per-sample allocation not given. The samples date from day 63 after the first vaccine or placebo injection. Germline-derived CDR1 and CDR2 are LNHDA and SQIVND (reference sequence). The V gene lost 3 bases and the J gene lost 9 bases, with 15 bases spanning the gap. The CDR3 runs 14 residues.

The sequenced sample was peripheral blood, obtained in a trial of Ad26.COV2.S vaccine versus placebo. The TCR sequence derives from a person aged 18 to 59 who received the Ad26.COV2.S COVID-19 vaccine or a placebo. The rearrangement joins TRBV19 to TRBJ1-5; the D gene is possibly TRBD1 (6 bases). The chain's CDR3 is CASSIGGATPPQHF. Here the CDR3 DNA reads TGTGCCAGTAGTATTGGGGGGGCCACGCCGCCCCAGCATTTT.